A selection of T cell receptor beta chains follows, all from one sample in a study of metastatic and nonmetastatic thyroid tumors. TCRdb ran MiXCR on the PCR reads. The sample has approximately 16,000 clones; under 35% are singletons. The specimen sequenced was blood. The receptor set was obtained from a female donor with papillary thyroid cancer or a benign thyroid nodule (not recorded which). Some clones in this sample may be carry-over from other donors' samples. Each CDR3 is given with its conserved first and last residue. D genes are given only for firm matches. Size is omitted from some rows. Given values are once, few, many or a class for expanded clones.

>TRBD1|TRBJ1-6|TRBV27|medium-sized
TGTGCCAGCAGTCCTCCGACAGGGAGCTCCTATAATTCACCCCTCCACTTT
CASSPPTGSSYNSPLHF
>TRBD2|TRBJ2-1|TRBV4-1|-
TGCGCCAGCAGCCAATATCTAGCGGGGAGCTACAATGAGCAGTTCTTC
CASSQYLAGSYNEQFF
>-|TRBJ1-4|TRBV11-2|-
TGTGCCAGCAGCCCGACGGTGTGGAATGAAAAACTGTTTTTT
CASSPTVWNEKLFF
>TRBD2|TRBJ2-5|TRBV2|many
TGTGCCAGCAGGGCACCCGGAGCGGGGGGCCAAGAGACCCAGTACTTC
CASRAPGAGGQETQYF
>TRBD1|TRBJ1-2|TRBV7-6|medium-sized
TGTGCCAGCAGTCAAGAGGAGACAGGGGGCACGGGCTACACCTTC
CASSQEETGGTGYTF
>-|TRBJ1-1|TRBV9|-
TGTGCCAGCAGCGTAGGGGGAGGCGGGGTGAACACTGAAGCTTTCTTT
CASSVGGGGVNTEAFF
>TRBD1|TRBJ1-2|TRBV5-1|medium-sized
TGCGCCAGCAGCGTGAAATCGGGACAGGCCACTTCGGGTGGCTACACCTTC
CASSVKSGQATSGGYTF
>TRBD1|TRBJ2-7|TRBV27|few
TGTGCCAGCAGTTCGCGTACCGGGACAGGGATGGACGAGCAGTACTTC
CASSSRTGTGMDEQYF
>-|TRBJ1-1|TRBV4-1|many
TGCGCCAGCAGCCAAGAGGGGGGCCGAGGGTACACTGAAGCTTTCTTT
CASSQEGGRGYTEAFF
>TRBD1|TRBJ2-7|TRBV20-1|-
TGCAGTGCTAGAGGCGACCACAGGGGGAAGTCCTACGAGCAGTACTTC
CSARGDHRGKSYEQYF
>-|TRBJ1-1|TRBV4-1|many
TGCGCCAGCAGCCCCACCCTCCACGGGATGAACACTGAAGCTTTCTTT
CASSPTLHGMNTEAFF
>-|TRBJ2-7|TRBV12-3/TRBV12-4|medium-sized
TGTGCCAGCTCTTACAGGGCCTACGAGCAGTACTTC
CASSYRAYEQYF
>-|TRBJ1-6|TRBV5-1|-
TGCGCCAGCAGCTTGGGGACTGGATCAAATTCACCCCTCCACTTT
CASSLGTGSNSPLHF
>-|TRBJ2-3|TRBV7-3|-
TGTGCCAGCAGCCTACTGCGTGGACAGCTAACAGATACGCAGTATTTT
CASSLLRGQLTDTQYF
>TRBD1|TRBJ2-5|TRBV3-1|-
TGTGCCAGCAGTACCCCCGGGACAGGTAAAGAGACCCAGTACTTC
CASSTPGTGKETQYF
>-|TRBJ1-5|TRBV2|-
TGTGCCAGCGGTGGTAGGCAGATTTGGGCCCAGCATTTT
CASGGRQIWAQHF
>-|TRBJ2-7|TRBV6-2/TRBV6-3|-
TGTGCCAGCAGTTATACAAGGTACGAGCAGTACTTC
CASSYTRYEQYF
>TRBD1|TRBJ1-1|TRBV5-1|medium-sized
TGCGCCAGCAACTACAGGGGGGAGAACACTGAAGCTTTCTTT
CASNYRGENTEAFF
>-|TRBJ2-1|TRBV20-1|once
TGCAGTGCTAGAGATTGGTCCAGGGACGACAATGAGCAGTTCTTC
CSARDWSRDDNEQFF
>TRBD1|TRBJ2-3|TRBV5-1|medium-sized
TGCGCCAGCAGCTTATTGGACAGGGCAGATACGCAGTATTTT
CASSLLDRADTQYF
>-|TRBJ1-1|TRBV19|-
TGTGCCAGTGGTACCCGGGAGGCTGCCACTGAAGCTTTCTTT
CASGTREAATEAFF
>TRBD2|TRBJ2-7|TRBV19|-
TGTGCCAGTAGTAGAGGCGGGAGGCTCGGCGAGCAGTACTTC
CASSRGGRLGEQYF
>-|TRBJ1-1|TRBV28|medium-sized
TGTGCCAGCAGTTTAATTTGGGGTGAAGCTTTCTTT
CASSLIWGEAFF
>-|TRBJ2-7|TRBV9|medium-sized
TGTGCCAGCAGCGCAGGCGACCTCGGTGGCGAGCAGTACTTC
CASSAGDLGGEQYF
>TRBD2|TRBJ2-3|TRBV9|many
TGTGCCAGTTCCATTCGGGGGACTAACACAGATACGCAGTATTTT
CASSIRGTNTDTQYF
>-|TRBJ2-5|TRBV12-3/TRBV12-4|-
TGTGCCAGCACTCTGTGGGTGGTCCCAGAGACCCAGTACTTC
CASTLWVVPETQYF
>-|TRBJ1-5|TRBV12-3/TRBV12-4|few
TGTGCCAGCAATTTGGGGGGTTACAATCATCCCCAGCATTTT
CASNLGGYNHPQHF
>TRBD2|TRBJ2-1|TRBV6-6|medium-sized
TGTGCCAGCAGTTACTCGGGACTAGCGGGGGGGTTGTACAATGAGCAGTTCTTC
CASSYSGLAGGLYNEQFF
>-|TRBJ1-2|TRBV20-1|-
TGCAGTGCTAGAGACACCTACGGCTATGGCTACACCTTC
CSARDTYGYGYTF
>-|TRBJ1-6|TRBV4-2|-
TGTGCCAGCAGCCAAGATTGGAAGTCACCCCTCCACTTT
CASSQDWKSPLHF
>TRBD1|TRBJ1-1|TRBV30|-
TGTGCTATAGGACAGGGTGGCACTGAAGCTTTCTTC
CAIGQGGTEAFF
>TRBD2|TRBJ2-2|TRBV4-1|many
TGCGCCAGCAGCCAATGGGGGGGACTAGCGGCGAACACCGGGGAGCTGTTTTTT
CASSQWGGLAANTGELFF
>TRBD1|TRBJ1-2|TRBV4-2|-
TGTGCCAGCAGCCAAGAAACAGGGGGCGGCCGTGGCTACACCTTC
CASSQETGGGRGYTF
>-|TRBJ2-2|TRBV2|few
TGTGCCAGCACCGGGCAGAACACCGGGGAGCTGTTTTTT
CASTGQNTGELFF
>-|TRBJ2-1|TRBV9|-
TGTGCCAGCAGCGTAAACCCCAGTACAGACAATGAGCAGTTCTTC
CASSVNPSTDNEQFF
>-|TRBJ2-5|TRBV18|many
TGTGCCAGCTCACCATTGGACAGTAACCAAGAGACCCAGTACTTC
CASSPLDSNQETQYF
>TRBD2|TRBJ2-1|TRBV11-3|many
TGTGCCAGCACTACTAGCGGTGGAGGCAATGAGCAGTTCTTC
CASTTSGGGNEQFF
>TRBD1|TRBJ2-3|TRBV20-1|many
TGCAGTGCTAGAGTACTTACAGGGGGCCTCCAAAGCACAGATACGCAGTATTTT
CSARVLTGGLQSTDTQYF
>-|TRBJ2-7|TRBV20-1|-
TGCAGTGCGGCGGGGACTGACGGAAACACTTTCTCATACGAGCAGTACTTC
CSAAGTDGNTFSYEQYF
>-|TRBJ2-6|TRBV6-1|-
TGTGCCAGCATAAGGACGCAACCTGGGGCCAACGTCCTGACTTTC
CASIRTQPGANVLTF
>-|TRBJ2-1|TRBV20-1|-
TGCAGTGCTAACCAGGACCGCTCTGGTACTGAGCAGTTCTTC
CSANQDRSGTEQFF
>TRBD1|TRBJ2-7|TRBV7-8|once
TGTGCCAGCAGCTTAGCGCGGGACAGGGGGGAGCAGTACTTC
CASSLARDRGEQYF
>-|TRBJ2-7|TRBV7-2|-
TGTGCCAGCAGCACAGTTGAGGGATACGAGCAGTACTTC
CASSTVEGYEQYF
>TRBD1|TRBJ2-7|TRBV7-8|medium-sized
TGTGCCAGCAGCTTAGGGACAGGGGTCTACGAGCAGTACTTC
CASSLGTGVYEQYF
>-|TRBJ2-6|TRBV28|few
TGTGCCAGCAGTCTCAGGATCTCTGGGGCCAACGTCCTGACTTTC
CASSLRISGANVLTF
>TRBD1|TRBJ1-2|TRBV9|-
TGTGCCAGCAGTCGTGGACAGGGGAGGGCTGGCTACACCTTC
CASSRGQGRAGYTF
>-|TRBJ2-7|TRBV11-1|-
TGTGCCAGCAGCTTATATGGGGGGCACGAGCAGTACTTC
CASSLYGGHEQYF